This T cell receptor (beta chain) originates from a study of Graves' ophthalmopathy and Graves' hyperthyroidism (dated by TCRdb to about 2018). With respect to the entire study: Peripheral blood was collected at initial diagnosis, prior to any treatment. The study used TCR beta repertoire signatures to distinguish Graves' ophthalmopathy from Graves' hyperthyroidism and to predict progression to ophthalmopathy. In total, 135 blood samples were TCR-sequenced: fewer than 50 ophthalmopathy, around 75 hyperthyroidism and some 17 hyperthyroidism-to-ophthalmopathy patients. To explore V-J signatures that separate ophthalmopathy from hyperthyroidism, a discovery set of about a hundred patients was enrolled, consisting of 40 to 45 with ophthalmopathy and some 56 with stable hyperthyroidism. For independent validation, a separate cohort was made up of approximately 18 hyperthyroidism patients plus 17 patients who later progressed from hyperthyroidism to ophthalmopathy. T-cell repertoires of thyroid tissue and blood were compared in over five hyperthyroidism patients. Once sampling was done, hyperthyroidism patients were given methimazole at a starting dose of 30 mg daily, while ophthalmopathy patients were given high-dose intravenous methylprednisolone. The 100 discovery patients were randomly split 7:3 into training and test sets. Overall study outcomes, separate from this receptor: In validation, the model predicted ophthalmopathy progression with more than 70% sensitivity and approximately 72% specificity; 12 predicted patients were CT-confirmed with GO in a median of about 6.1 months. Sample size was not predetermined statistically, and investigators were not blinded to group allocation. In cross-validation, the 13-signature model distinguished ophthalmopathy from stable hyperthyroidism with 85% to 90% sensitivity and about 84% specificity, and in the test set the corresponding values were 80% and 75%. Most of the expanded thyroid clonotypes with a frequency above 0.001 were also detected in blood, and it was suggested that the thyroid immune response may be reflected by blood repertoires.

TCR beta CDR3 regions were amplified from RNA transcripts for repertoire sequencing. A first-round RT-PCR used HTBI primers with the Qiagen OneStep RT-PCR kit, followed by a second-round multiplex PCR, size selection and purification. Sequencing of the libraries was carried out on an Illumina HiSeq2000 in paired-end mode with 100 bp reads. From the authors' description of their analysis: Reads were processed with SOAPnuke, discarding reads with adapters, uncalled bases, mean Phred below 15, or no exact constant-primer or identifier match. COPE v1.2.5 was used to merge high-quality paired reads. Each unique nucleotide sequence was defined as a clonotype, and clonotypes were aligned to IMGT TRB V, D and J references with MiTCR v1.1. The analysis was limited to V-J combinations with a frequency above 0.0001, which together covered 99% to 99.2% of the repertoires. For each V-J combination, a TCR clonal expansion and chaos score was defined as F50 clonal expansion divided by the chaos observed in the TCRdist matrix. Features were reduced by Welch's t-statistics and random forest to approximately 13 V-J combinations, which fed a naive Bayes classifier. The Morisita-Horn index was used to measure how similar the thyroid and blood repertoires were. TCRdb passed the public sequencing reads through fastp at Q25 and MiXCR, retaining productive beta sequences. Each entry merges the rows of one CDR3 protein and shows their most common DNA and genes. What appears here as the V and J calls and clone size reflects TCRdb's work, not the paper's. In this sample the table shows roughly 400,000 distinct CDR3 sequences, approximately 15% of which occur a single time. In total, the top ten clones hold approximately 7% of the sample.

This clonotype was counted a few times. Its antigen specificity is not known. The sample holds no much larger clone one base away, and base qualities are not on file. Trimming costs V 3 bases and J 5 bases, and their ends lie 21 bases apart. The CDR3 starts with the cysteine, ends with the phenylalanine, and has 18 residues. Only the CDR3 part of the read is kept: 54 bases, read in frame from the first base. The germline V gene gives CDR1 as KGHDR and CDR2 as SFDVKD. Stable hyperthyroidism was defined as no progression to ophthalmopathy within 18 months of follow-up. The hyperthyroidism patients were 18 to 65 years old and newly diagnosed, with a disease duration of less than 2 months. Patients with other autoimmune diseases, uncontrolled infections, pregnancy or lactation were excluded. Clinical symptoms, serum thyroxine, TRAb, thyroid ultrasound and orbital computed tomography formed the basis of the diagnosis. PBMCs were isolated from 10 ml of fresh peripheral blood by Ficoll-Paque density gradient centrifugation. Trizol reagent was used to extract the total RNA, and its quality was then checked on an Agilent 2100 Bioanalyzer.

This chain joins TRBV24-1 to TRBJ2-2; a tentative D call is TRBD1 (7 bases match). The receptor was derived from a woman under 30 with stable Graves' hyperthyroidism. Donor details come from another sample of the same person, matched by shared clones. Specimen: peripheral blood. DNA sequence: TGTGCCACCAGTGATCTTCGTGTGTGGGCAGGGGGGACCGGGGAGCTGTTTTTT. Its coded protein is CATSDLRVWAGGTGELFF.